Below are 27 T cell receptor beta chains sequenced from a single sample in a study of blood T cell repertoires in COVID-19. Assay used: immunoSEQ multiplex PCR; TCRdb lists only in-frame clones, some missing. The sample lists about 410,000 clones; around 91% were seen once. What was sequenced was PBMCs or T cells enriched from blood (not recorded which). The source is a man aged 18 to 30 who had recovered from COVID-19.

With respect to this clone: Other DNA sequences in this sample translate to the same CDR3. The chain uses TRBV5-1 and TRBJ2-5; D gene unclear. This CDR3 spans 11 amino acids. The V end lost 3 bases, the J end lost 2 bases, and 2 bases lay between the germline ends. Looked up from germline, CDR1 is SGHRS and CDR2 is YFSETQ. The CDR3 nucleotides are TGCGCCAGCAGCTCACAAGAGACCCAGTACTTC. Translation gives CASSSQETQYF.

The J gene is TRBJ1-2, the V gene TRBV4-1; D perhaps matches TRBD1 (5 bases). The CDR3 sequence is 14 residues long. V was clipped by 0 bases and J by 5 bases, with 10 bases between them. Germline V lookup: CDR1 MGHRA, CDR2 YSYEKL. The CDR3 DNA follows: TGCGCCAGCAGCCAAGAACAGGCTACGTATGGCTACACCTTC. Its protein is CASSQEQATYGYTF.

The chain combines TRBV18 with TRBJ2-7; D unclear. V lost 3 bases, J lost 3 bases, and 12 bases lay in between. CDR3 size: 14 residues. Germline loops: CDR1 KGHSH, CDR2 LQKENI. The CDR3, as DNA: TGTGCCAGCTCACCCATCCCCCAATTCTACGAGCAGTACTTC. Translated, it gives CASSPIPQFYEQYF.

This clone came up a few times. Other nucleotide sequences from this sample produce the same CDR3. The V gene is TRBV3-1 (or the pseudogene TRBV3-2), the J gene TRBJ1-5; D unresolved. Germline CDR1 and CDR2: LGHDT and YNNKEL (reference sequence). With 3 bases removed from V and 4 bases from J, the gap between germline ends came to 4 bases. This CDR3 comprises 12 residues. As DNA, the CDR3 is TGTGCCAGCAGCCACTTAAATCAGCCCCAGCATTTT. Protein: CASSHLNQPQHF.

The genes are TRBV7-3 and TRBJ1-1; perhaps TRBD1 as D (5 bases). V shed 1 base and J shed 6 bases, with 9 bases lying between them. The CDR3 contains 13 residues. CDR1 SGHTA and CDR2 FQGTGA come from the germline V gene. DNA of the CDR3: TGTGCCAGCAGCTTAAATTCCAGGGCTGAAGCTTTCTTT. Residues: CASSLNSRAEAFF.

This chain joins TRBV3-1 (or the pseudogene TRBV3-2) and TRBJ1-2; a possible D gene is TRBD1 (6 bases). CDR3 length: 13 amino acids. With 3 bases removed from V and 4 bases from J, the gap between germline ends came to 9 bases. Germline CDR1 reads LGHDT; CDR2 reads YNNKEL (reference sequence). In DNA form, the CDR3 reads TGTGCCAGCAGCCATAGGGGGTCCTATGGCTACACCTTC. The encoded protein is CASSHRGSYGYTF.

V and J are TRBV7-2 and TRBJ1-4; no firm D call. CDR1 is SGHTA, CDR2 FQGNSA, per germline. The V gene lost 4 bases and the J gene lost 8 bases, with 14 bases spanning the gap. CDR3 length: 14 residues. Here the CDR3 reads CASSSQVFGEKLFF. For the CDR3, the DNA is TGTGCCAGCAGCTCACAAGTATTCGGGGAAAAACTGTTTTTT.

The V and J genes are TRBV19 and TRBJ1-3; D is possibly TRBD1 (5 bases). Germline CDR1 is LNHDA and CDR2 is SQIVND (reference sequence). This CDR3 spans 14 amino acids. V lost 8 bases to trimming and J lost 0 bases, with 11 bases between them. The CDR3 sequence: CASGPGHSGNTIYF. DNA for the CDR3: TGTGCCAGTGGCCCAGGACACTCTGGAAACACCATATATTTT.

This chain links TRBV2 with TRBJ1-2; TRBD1 is a possible D gene (5 bases). V was pared by 0 bases and J by 3 bases, with 17 bases between. Per the germline V gene, CDR1 is SNHLY and CDR2 is FYNNEI. CDR3 size: 17 residues. The DNA of the CDR3 is TGTGCCAGCAGTGAAGCGTATCGATCAGGGCCCGACTATGGCTACACCTTC. Protein sequence: CASSEAYRSGPDYGYTF.

The chain has TRBV5-4 and TRBJ2-5; 7 bases line up with TRBD2. The CDR3 consists of 14 residues. CDR1 SGHNT and CDR2 YYREEE come from the germline V gene (reference sequence). The ends lost 3 bases at V and 5 bases at J; junction bases unmatched: 7. CDR3 nucleotides: TGTGCCAGCAGCTCAGAGACTAGCCTGGAGACCCAGTACTTC. Residues: CASSSETSLETQYF. The full variable domain, with the rest looked up from reference TRBV5-4 and TRBJ2-5, is ETGVTQSPTHLIKTRGQQVTLRCSSQSGHNTVSWYQQALGQGPQFIFQYYREEENGRGNFPPRFSGLQFPNYSSELNVNALELDDSALYLCASSSETSLETQYFGPGTRLLVL.

V usage is TRBV15 and J usage is TRBJ2-3; D gene ambiguous. The V gene lost 1 base and the J gene lost 2 bases, with 4 bases spanning the gap. The germline gives CDR1 LNHNV, CDR2 YYDKDF (reference sequence). This CDR3 has 13 residues. The CDR3 DNA follows: TGTGCCACCAGCAGAGCCTACACAGATACGCAGTATTTT. Translation: CATSRAYTDTQYF.

The chain joins TRBV11-2 to TRBJ2-1, with TRBD2 identical over 7 bases. The CDR3 spans 14 residues. Germline V gene data show CDR1 as SGHAT and CDR2 as FQNNGV. V trimming: 3 bases; J trimming: 7 bases; junction bases outside the gene matches: 6. The CDR3 DNA sequence: TGTGCCAGCAGCTTGGAGAAGCGGGGAAATGAGCAGTTCTTC. This gives the protein CASSLEKRGNEQFF.

The chain links TRBV27 to TRBJ1-6; 7 bases are a match to TRBD1. Germline assignment: CDR1 MNHEY and CDR2 SMNVEV (reference sequence). There are 19 residues in the CDR3. The V and J ends lost 2 bases and 6 bases, in that order; junction bases with no gene match: 16. The chain's CDR3 is CASSLLNTGRGILNSPLHF. In DNA form, the CDR3 reads TGTGCCAGCAGTTTACTTAATACGGGCAGGGGGATTCTTAATTCACCCCTCCACTTT.

The chain employs TRBV2 and TRBJ1-2; TRBD1 might be the D (6 bases). V gave up 6 bases and J gave up 8 bases, with 25 bases separating them. CDR1 SNHLY and CDR2 FYNNEI come from the germline V gene. This CDR3 spans 16 amino acids. CDR3 sequence (DNA): TGTGCCAGCAGCGCCTCATACCCGGACAGAACGGGAGGCTACACCTTC. Translating gives CASSASYPDRTGGYTF.

This chain links TRBV9 with TRBJ2-2; D not certain. The CDR3 is 14 amino acids. V lost 4 bases to trimming and J lost 6 bases, with 13 bases between them. Germline loops: CDR1 SGDLS, CDR2 YYNGEE. In DNA form, the CDR3 reads TGTGCCAGCAGCACCTTCCTAGTATCCGGGGAGCTGTTTTTT. It is translated as CASSTFLVSGELFF. Filled out from reference TRBV9 and TRBJ2-2, the complete variable domain reads DSGVTQTPKHLITATGQRVTLRCSPRSGDLSVYWYQQSLDQGLQFLIQYYNGEERAKGNILERFSAQQFPDLHSELNLSSLELGDSALYFCASSTFLVSGELFFGEGSRLTVL.

This sequence joins TRBV6-6 and TRBJ1-2; 7 bases match TRBD1. Trimming removed 4 bases from V and 2 bases from J; junction bases left unmatched: 4. The germline V gene has CDR1 MNHNY and CDR2 SVGAGI (reference sequence). CDR3 length: 14 amino acids. The CDR3 spells CASSLGQNNYGYTF. The CDR3 DNA sequence: TGTGCCAGCAGTTTGGGACAGAACAACTATGGCTACACCTTC.

J is TRBJ1-2 and V is TRBV5-6, with D maybe TRBD1 (6 bases). The germline CDR1 and CDR2 sequences are SGHDT and YYEEEE. V lost 0 bases and J 5 bases, leaving 17 bases between the germline ends. The CDR3 has 16 amino acids. CDR3 protein: CASSLVVDTGYYGYTF. The CDR3 nucleotides are TGTGCCAGCAGCTTGGTGGTAGATACAGGGTATTATGGCTACACCTTC.

The V gene is TRBV11-1, the J gene TRBJ2-7; possible D gene TRBD2, 7 bases. The V gene's germline CDR1 is SGHAT and CDR2 FQDESV (reference sequence). This CDR3 is 15 amino acids long. The ends were cut back, 5 bases at V and 0 bases at J, with 14 bases in the middle. CDR3 coding DNA: TGTGCCAGCAGCCCCAAGGGGGGGAGCTCCTACGAGCAGTACTTC. Protein: CASSPKGGSSYEQYF.

V gene TRBV10-1 combines with J gene TRBJ2-7; TRBD1 aligns across 7 bases. This CDR3 region has 15 residues. Losses at the gene ends were 0 bases for V and 2 bases for J; bases not matched to a gene: 4. CDR1 and CDR2 (germline): WNHNN, SYGVQD (reference sequence). CDR3 DNA sequence: TGCGCCAGCAGTGAGTCCGGGACAGTAACCTACGAGCAGTACTTC. Amino acids: CASSESGTVTYEQYF.

The chain recombines TRBV6-5 with TRBJ2-2; TRBD2 is a possible D gene (7 bases). Germline CDR1 MNHEY, CDR2 SVGAGI. CDR3 length: 14 residues. The ends were cut back, 8 bases at V and 3 bases at J, with 13 bases in the middle. CDR3 nucleotides: TGTGCCAGCGCTGCGGGGGCCCACACCGGGGAGCTGTTTTTT. Amino acids: CASAAGAHTGELFF.

The chain links TRBV6-5 to TRBJ2-6, with 7 bases that match TRBD1. CDR1 and CDR2 (germline): MNHEY, SVGAGI. CDR3 length: 15 residues. The CDR3 region has the DNA TGTGCGAGTAGCAGGGGGTTGGGTGGGGCCAACGTCCTGACTTTC. Amino acid sequence: CASSRGLGGANVLTF.

The genes are TRBV7-3 and TRBJ2-3; a weak D match, TRBD2 (5 bases). Trimming pared 0 bases from V and 4 bases from J, leaving 8 bases between. The CDR3 runs 14 residues. Germline loops: CDR1 SGHTA, CDR2 FQGTGA. CDR3 DNA sequence: TGTGCCAGCAGCTTAACTGGAGCGGCAGATACGCAGTATTTT. Its translation is CASSLTGAADTQYF. The complete variable domain, with remaining parts taken from reference TRBV7-3 and TRBJ2-3, reads GAGVSQTPSNKVTEKGKYVELRCDPISGHTALYWYRQSLGQGPEFLIYFQGTGAADDSGLPNDRFFAVRPEGSVSTLKIQRTERGDSAVYLCASSLTGAADTQYFGPGTRLTVL.

The DNA for the CDR3 is TGTGCCAGCAGCCACCCAGGTTTTGAGACCCAGTACTTC. It specifies CASSHPGFETQYF. The chain recombines TRBV7-9 with TRBJ2-5; no reliable D call. Deletions cut 5 bases from V and 5 bases from J, with 12 bases between. This CDR3 contains 13 residues. Germline-derived CDR1 and CDR2 are SEHNR and FQNEAQ (reference sequence).

V and J are TRBV4-1 and TRBJ1-3, with a weak D call TRBD1 (6 bases). Per germline, CDR1 MGHRA and CDR2 YSYEKL. This CDR3 is 15 amino acids long. V was pared by 0 bases and J by 4 bases, with 10 bases between. The CDR3 region is CASSQEGTWGNTIYF. CDR3 in DNA: TGCGCCAGCAGCCAAGAGGGGACATGGGGAAACACCATATATTTT.

This chain uses TRBV10-2 with TRBJ2-5; 12 bases agree with TRBD2. V gave up 7 bases and J gave up 5 bases; unmatched junction bases: 8. This CDR3 contains 15 residues. Germline CDR1 and CDR2: WSHSY and SAAADI. CDR3 sequence (DNA): TGCGCCAGCACTCCTCTAGCGGGGGGGATGGAGACCCAGTACTTC. Translation: CASTPLAGGMETQYF.

The gene calls are TRBV2 and TRBJ2-3; 8 bases map to TRBD2. V was pared by 6 bases and J by 1 base, with 3 bases of the junction left unmatched. The CDR3 runs 14 residues. The germline CDR1 and CDR2 sequences are SNHLY and FYNNEI. In DNA, the CDR3 is TGTGCCAGCAGCGATAGCGGGGGCACAGATACGCAGTATTTT. This encodes CASSDSGGTDTQYF.

Only one count was recorded for this clone. V and J are TRBV4-2 and TRBJ1-2, with a weak D call TRBD1 (6 bases). The germline V gene has CDR1 LGHNA and CDR2 YNFKEQ. The CDR3 extends over 16 amino acids. Trimming removed 2 bases at V and 4 bases at J, with 17 bases between. As DNA, the CDR3 is TGTGCCAGCAGCCAAAAGGGTTCGGGGGGCCGCTATGGCTACACCTTC. This translates into CASSQKGSGGRYGYTF.